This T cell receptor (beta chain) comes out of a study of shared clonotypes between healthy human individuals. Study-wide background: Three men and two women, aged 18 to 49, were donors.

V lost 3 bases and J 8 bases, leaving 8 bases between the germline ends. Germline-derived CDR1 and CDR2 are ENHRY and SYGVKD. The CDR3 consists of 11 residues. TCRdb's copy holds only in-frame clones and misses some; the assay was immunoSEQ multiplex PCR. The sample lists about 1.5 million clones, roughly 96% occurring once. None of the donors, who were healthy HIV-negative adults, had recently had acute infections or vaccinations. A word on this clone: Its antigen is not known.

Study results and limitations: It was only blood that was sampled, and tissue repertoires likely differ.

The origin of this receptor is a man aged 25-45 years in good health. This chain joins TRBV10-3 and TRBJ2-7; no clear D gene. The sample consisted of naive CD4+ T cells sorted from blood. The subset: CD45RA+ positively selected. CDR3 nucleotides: TGTGCCATCAGTGATAGTTTCCAGCAGTACTTC. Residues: CAISDSFQQYF.